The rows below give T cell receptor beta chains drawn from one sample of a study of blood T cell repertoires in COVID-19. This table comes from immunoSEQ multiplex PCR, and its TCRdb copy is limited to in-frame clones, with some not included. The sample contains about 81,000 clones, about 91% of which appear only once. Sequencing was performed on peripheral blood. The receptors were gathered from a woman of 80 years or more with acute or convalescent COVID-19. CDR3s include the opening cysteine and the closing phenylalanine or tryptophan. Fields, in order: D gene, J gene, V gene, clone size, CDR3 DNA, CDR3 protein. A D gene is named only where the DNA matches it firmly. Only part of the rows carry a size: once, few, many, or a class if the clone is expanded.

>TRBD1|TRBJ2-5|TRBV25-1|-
TGTGCCAGCAGCCTGCCGGGACAGGGGCTTTTCGGGACCCAGTACTTC
CASSLPGQGLFGTQYF
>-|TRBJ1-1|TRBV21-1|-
TGTGCCAGCATCGACAGGGTCACTGAAGCTTTCTTT
CASIDRVTEAFF
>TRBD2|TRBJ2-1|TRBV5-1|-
TGCGCCAGCAGCTTAGATGTAGCGGGAGGAGGGAATGAGCAGTTCTTC
CASSLDVAGGGNEQFF
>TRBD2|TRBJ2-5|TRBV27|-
TGTGCCAGCAGTCAGGACCCGGGGGGATTAGAGACCCAGTACTTC
CASSQDPGGLETQYF
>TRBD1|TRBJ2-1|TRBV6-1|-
TGTGCCAGCAGTGAACCGGGACAGGGTTTGGGTCTCTACAATGAGCAGTTCTTC
CASSEPGQGLGLYNEQFF
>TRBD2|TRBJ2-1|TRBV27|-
TGTGCCAGCAGTTTCCTCCCCCTTGGTAGCGGGAGGGCTATTACCTACAATGAGCAGTTCTTC
CASSFLPLGSGRAITYNEQFF
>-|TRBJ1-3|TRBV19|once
TGTGCCAGTAGGCCGGGAGCTGGAAACACCATATATTTT
CASRPGAGNTIYF
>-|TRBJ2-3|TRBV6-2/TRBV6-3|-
TGTGCCAGCAGTTACAGCGGACGGGGAGATACGCAGTATTTT
CASSYSGRGDTQYF
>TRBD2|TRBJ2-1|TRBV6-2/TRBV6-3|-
TGTGCCAGCAGTTCTGTAGCGGGTAACAATGAGCAGTTCTTC
CASSSVAGNNEQFF
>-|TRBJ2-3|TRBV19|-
TGTGCCAGTAGTAAAGGAGGGACAGATACGCAGTATTTT
CASSKGGTDTQYF
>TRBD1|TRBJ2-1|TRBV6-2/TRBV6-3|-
TGTGCCAGCAGTTACGTAGGGGGCCTTGTTTTAGTTGAGCAGTTCTTC
CASSYVGGLVLVEQFF
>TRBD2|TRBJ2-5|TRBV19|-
TGTGCCAGTAGTATTGGGACTAGCGGTTCAAAAGGGACCCAGTACTTC
CASSIGTSGSKGTQYF
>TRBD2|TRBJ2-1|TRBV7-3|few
TGTGCCAGCAGCTCAGTCGGGGGGGCCAATGAGCAGTTCTTC
CASSSVGGANEQFF
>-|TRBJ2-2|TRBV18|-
TGTGCCAGCTCACCATTCGGCGCGGGGCTGGACACCGGGGAGCTGTTTTTT
CASSPFGAGLDTGELFF
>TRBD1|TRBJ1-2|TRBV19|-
TGTGCCAGTAGCCCGGGACAGGGCGCTAACTATGGCTACACCTTC
CASSPGQGANYGYTF
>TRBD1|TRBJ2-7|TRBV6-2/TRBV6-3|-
TGTGCCAGCAGTTACTCCGGGACAGTATATTACGAGCAGTACTTC
CASSYSGTVYYEQYF
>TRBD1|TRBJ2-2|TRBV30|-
TGTGCCTGGAGTCCCCGACAGGGGGCAGCAACCGGGGAGCTGTTTTTT
CAWSPRQGAATGELFF
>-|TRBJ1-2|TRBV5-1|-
TGCGCCAGCAGCTTGGTTTCGCGGGCCGACTATGGCTACACCTTC
CASSLVSRADYGYTF
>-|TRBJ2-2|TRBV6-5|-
TGTGCCAGCAGTAAAAGGGGCAGGGTTGGGGAGCTGTTTTTT
CASSKRGRVGELFF
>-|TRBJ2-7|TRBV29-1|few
TGCAGCGTTGTCCTCAGCTACGAGCAGTACTTC
CSVVLSYEQYF
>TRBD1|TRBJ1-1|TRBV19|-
TGTGCCAGTAGTATGATACAGGGGCTAATCGGGGGCACTGAAGCTTTCTTT
CASSMIQGLIGGTEAFF
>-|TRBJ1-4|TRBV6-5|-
TGTGCCAGCAGTTACTCGTGGCAGGGTAACGAAAAACTGTTTTTT
CASSYSWQGNEKLFF
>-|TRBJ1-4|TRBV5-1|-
TGCGCCAGCAGCTGGACCATGGGGGGGACTAATGAAAAACTGTTTTTT
CASSWTMGGTNEKLFF
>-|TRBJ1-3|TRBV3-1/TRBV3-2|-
TGTGCCAGCAGCCCACATCTCAACTCTGGAAACACCATATATTTT
CASSPHLNSGNTIYF
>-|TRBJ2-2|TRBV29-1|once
TGCAGCGTTGGGAGGGTGGGGAATACCGGGGAGCTGTTTTTT
CSVGRVGNTGELFF
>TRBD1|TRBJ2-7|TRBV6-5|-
TGTGCCAGCAGTCCCTCCGGGACAGGGCTCTACGAGCAGTACTTC
CASSPSGTGLYEQYF
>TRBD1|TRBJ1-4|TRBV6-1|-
TGTGCCAGCAGTGAAAACAGGGGGCCTGAAAAACTGTTTTTT
CASSENRGPEKLFF
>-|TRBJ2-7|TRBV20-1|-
TGCAGTGCTAACCCCAGGGACGAGCAGTACTTC
CSANPRDEQYF
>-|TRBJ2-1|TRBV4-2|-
TGTGCCAGCAGCCAAGTTCTAACGGGTGAGCAGTTCTTC
CASSQVLTGEQFF
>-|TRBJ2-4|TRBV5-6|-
TGTGCCAGCAGCTTACTTTCGGGAGACAAAAACATTCAGTACTTC
CASSLLSGDKNIQYF